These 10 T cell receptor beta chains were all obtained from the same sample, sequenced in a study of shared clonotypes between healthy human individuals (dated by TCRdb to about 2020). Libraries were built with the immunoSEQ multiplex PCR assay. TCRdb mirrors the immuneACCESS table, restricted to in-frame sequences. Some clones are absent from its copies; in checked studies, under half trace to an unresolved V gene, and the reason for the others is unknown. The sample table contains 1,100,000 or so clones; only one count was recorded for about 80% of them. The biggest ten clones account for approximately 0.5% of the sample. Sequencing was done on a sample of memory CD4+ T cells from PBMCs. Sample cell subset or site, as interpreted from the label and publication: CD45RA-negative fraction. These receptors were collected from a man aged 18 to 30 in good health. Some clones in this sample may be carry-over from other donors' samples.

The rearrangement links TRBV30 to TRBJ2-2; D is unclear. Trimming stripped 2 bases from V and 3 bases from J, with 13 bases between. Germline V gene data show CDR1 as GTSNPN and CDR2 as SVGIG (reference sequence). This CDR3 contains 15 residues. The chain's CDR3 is CAWSLWVTDTGELFF. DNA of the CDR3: TGTGCCTGGAGTCTGTGGGTAACGGACACCGGGGAGCTGTTTTTT.

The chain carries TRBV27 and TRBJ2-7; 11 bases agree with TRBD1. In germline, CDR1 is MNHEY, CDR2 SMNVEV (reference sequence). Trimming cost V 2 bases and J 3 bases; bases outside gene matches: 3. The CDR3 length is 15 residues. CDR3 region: CASSLIGTGGYEQYF. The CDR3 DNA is TGTGCCAGCAGTTTAATAGGGACAGGGGGCTACGAGCAGTACTTC.

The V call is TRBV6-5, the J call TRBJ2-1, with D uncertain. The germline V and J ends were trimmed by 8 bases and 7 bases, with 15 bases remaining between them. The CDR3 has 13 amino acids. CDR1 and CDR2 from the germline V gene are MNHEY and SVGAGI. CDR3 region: CASRESDRNEQFF. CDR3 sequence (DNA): TGTGCCAGCCGTGAGAGTGACCGGAATGAGCAGTTCTTC.

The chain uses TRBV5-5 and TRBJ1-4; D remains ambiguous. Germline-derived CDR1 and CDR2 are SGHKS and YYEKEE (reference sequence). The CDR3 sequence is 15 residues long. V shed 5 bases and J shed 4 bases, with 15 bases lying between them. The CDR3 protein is CASSYPGSRNEKLFF. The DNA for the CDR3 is TGTGCCAGCAGTTATCCGGGGAGCCGTAATGAAAAACTGTTTTTT.

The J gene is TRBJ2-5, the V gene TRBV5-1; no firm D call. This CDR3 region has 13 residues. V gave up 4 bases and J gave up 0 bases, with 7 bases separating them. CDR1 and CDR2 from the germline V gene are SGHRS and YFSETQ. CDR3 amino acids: CASSPPYQETQYF. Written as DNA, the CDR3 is TGCGCCAGCAGCCCCCCCTACCAAGAGACCCAGTACTTC.

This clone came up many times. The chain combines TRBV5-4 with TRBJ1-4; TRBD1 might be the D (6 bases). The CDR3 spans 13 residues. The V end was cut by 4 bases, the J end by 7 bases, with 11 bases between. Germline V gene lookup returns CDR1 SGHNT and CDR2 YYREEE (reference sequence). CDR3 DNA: TGTGCCAGCAGCGTACGAGGGGGTGAAAAACTGTTTTTT. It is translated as CASSVRGGEKLFF.

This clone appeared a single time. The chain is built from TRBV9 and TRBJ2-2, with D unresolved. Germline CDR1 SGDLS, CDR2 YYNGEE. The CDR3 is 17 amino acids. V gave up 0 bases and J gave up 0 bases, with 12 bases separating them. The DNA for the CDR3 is TGTGCCAGCAGCGTAGGTGGGCGGAACGCGAACACCGGGGAGCTGTTTTTT. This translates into CASSVGGRNANTGELFF. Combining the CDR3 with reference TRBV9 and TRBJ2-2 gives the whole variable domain DSGVTQTPKHLITATGQRVTLRCSPRSGDLSVYWYQQSLDQGLQFLIQYYNGEERAKGNILERFSAQQFPDLHSELNLSSLELGDSALYFCASSVGGRNANTGELFFGEGSRLTVL.

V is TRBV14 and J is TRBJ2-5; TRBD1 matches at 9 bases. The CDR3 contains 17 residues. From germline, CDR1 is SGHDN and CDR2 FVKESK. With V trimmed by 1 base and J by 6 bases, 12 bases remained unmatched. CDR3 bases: TGTGCCAGCAGCCAAGGCCTGGGACAGGGTGGAAAAAAGACCCAGTACTTC. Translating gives CASSQGLGQGGKKTQYF.

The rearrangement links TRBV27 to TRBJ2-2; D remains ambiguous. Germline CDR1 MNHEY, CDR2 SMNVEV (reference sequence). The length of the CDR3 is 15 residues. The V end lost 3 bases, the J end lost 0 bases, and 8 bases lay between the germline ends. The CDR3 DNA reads TGTGCCAGCAGTTTGGTTCCGCCGAACACCGGGGAGCTGTTTTTT. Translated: CASSLVPPNTGELFF.

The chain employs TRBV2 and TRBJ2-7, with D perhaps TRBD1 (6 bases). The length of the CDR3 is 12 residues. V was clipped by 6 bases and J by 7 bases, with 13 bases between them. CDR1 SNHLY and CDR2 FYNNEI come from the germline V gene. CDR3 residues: CASRDSLREQYF. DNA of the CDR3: TGTGCCAGCAGGGACAGTCTAAGGGAGCAGTACTTC.